Listed below are T cell receptor beta chains from one sample, sequenced in a study of T cell repertoires in cytomegalovirus infection. From the reads, TCRdb called clonotypes with MiXCR, one entry per CDR3 protein. The sample yields hundreds of thousands of distinct CDR3 sequences, 30% to 40% seen once. The sample comprised PBMCs. The receptors shown here come from a human donor in good health (CMV status not recorded). Some clones in this sample may be carry-over from other donors' samples. CDR3s include the opening cysteine and the closing phenylalanine or tryptophan. D genes are given only for firm matches. The size field is filled for only some rows; it gives once, few, many or a size class.

TGTGCCAGCAGCTTAGGAACAGGGCCTGAGTATGGCTACACCTTC CASSLGTGPEYGYTF TRBV11-2 NA NA TRBJ1-2
TGTGCCAGCAGCAAAGGGACAGTCAATGAAAAACTGTTTTTT CASSKGTVNEKLFF TRBV5-6 NA TRBD1 TRBJ1-4
TGTGCCAGCAGTTCTCCCGGGGACGCGGTTTACGAGCAGTACTTC CASSSPGDAVYEQYF TRBV6-8 NA NA TRBJ2-7
TGTGCCAGCAGCTCGACAGGGGAAAAGACCCAGTACTTC CASSSTGEKTQYF TRBV7-3 NA TRBD1 TRBJ2-5
TGTGCCAGCAGCATAAGGCAAGCCGAAAGCGTGCAGTTCTTC CASSIRQAESVQFF TRBV7-6 NA NA TRBJ2-1
TGTGCCAGCGGAGGCCGGCGCACAGATACGCAGTATTTT CASGGRRTDTQYF TRBV28 NA NA TRBJ2-3
TGTGCCGGGAAGACGGAGGTTACAGCCTACGAGCAGTACTTC CAGKTEVTAYEQYF TRBV2 few NA TRBJ2-7
TGTGCCAGCAGTCAAACAGGGATCCCCTACGAGCTGTACTTC CASSQTGIPYELYF TRBV11-2 once NA TRBJ2-7
TGTGCCAGCAGCTTAGAACCGCGGGGGGTGGGAGATACGCAGTATTTT CASSLEPRGVGDTQYF TRBV7-2 few TRBD2 TRBJ2-3
TGCGCCAGCAGCCAAGATTCGGAGACATACTACGAGCAGTACTTC CASSQDSETYYEQYF TRBV4-1 NA NA TRBJ2-7
TGTGCCATCAGTTATAGAGACGATTATAACGAGCAGTACTTC CAISYRDDYNEQYF TRBV10-3 NA NA TRBJ2-7
TGTGCCAGCAGTCCAGGTTGGGGTGCCCAGCATTTT CASSPGWGAQHF TRBV28 NA NA TRBJ1-5
TGTGCCAGCTCACTGGCCGGGACAGGGGACGGCTACACCTTC CASSLAGTGDGYTF TRBV18 NA TRBD1 TRBJ1-2
TGCAGCGTTGGGACAGCCCATAACTTGAACACTGAAGCTTTCTTT CSVGTAHNLNTEAFF TRBV29-1 few NA TRBJ1-1
TGTGCCAGCAGTTCCCTCGCGGCAGAAGACAATCAGCCCCAGCATTTT CASSSLAAEDNQPQHF TRBV28 many NA TRBJ1-5
TGTGCCAGCAGTGAACAATGGGGCAATGAAAAACTGTTTTTT CASSEQWGNEKLFF TRBV6-1 NA NA TRBJ1-4
TGCAGTGCTACTCCGGTGGGGAACTGGGACCGCGACTCCTACAATGAGCAGTTCTTC CSATPVGNWDRDSYNEQFF TRBV20-1 NA NA TRBJ2-1
TGTGCCAGCAGTTTAGTGGGGAGTCACAATCAGCCCCAGCATTTT CASSLVGSHNQPQHF TRBV12-3/TRBV12-4 many NA TRBJ1-5
TGTGCCAGCAACCCCTTTCCGGGAGGGGGGTCCTACGAGCAGTACTTC CASNPFPGGGSYEQYF TRBV6-2/TRBV6-3 few TRBD2 TRBJ2-7
TGTGCCAGCAGTGCGGGACTCCCTAAAGAGACCCAGTACTTC CASSAGLPKETQYF TRBV6-8 few NA TRBJ2-5
TGTGCCAGCAGTGCAGGTTTCGCCAGGGCTGAAGCTTTCTTT CASSAGFARAEAFF TRBV12-3/TRBV12-4 NA NA TRBJ1-1
TGTGCCAGCAGCTTAGGGCCGGGGATCAATCAGCCCCAGCATTTT CASSLGPGINQPQHF TRBV7-8 few NA TRBJ1-5
TGTGCCGGAGGAGGACAGGGCCGAAAAAGGAACTATGGCTACACCTTC CAGGGQGRKRNYGYTF TRBV7-9 many TRBD1 TRBJ1-2
TGTGCCAGTAGATTTGCGGGACTAGCGGGGAATTACCCCGGGGAGCTGTTTTTT CASRFAGLAGNYPGELFF TRBV19 few TRBD2 TRBJ2-2
TGCGACAGCAGCTCACAGACAGGGAGAGATGAAAAACTGTTTTTT CDSSSQTGRDEKLFF TRBV5-1 NA TRBD1 TRBJ1-4
TGTGCCAGCACCCGGGGTCCAAATTCACCCCTCCACTTT CASTRGPNSPLHF TRBV27 NA NA TRBJ1-6
TGCAGTGCGCCTGGGACCGGGGGGACACCCCTCCACTTT CSAPGTGGTPLHF TRBV20-1 few NA TRBJ1-6
TGTGCCAGCAGTGACTCGAGCGGGGGGGCCACAGATACGCAGTATTTT CASSDSSGGATDTQYF TRBV6-4 many TRBD2 TRBJ2-3
TGTGCCATCAGTGGGGGGGGTGACGGATCCTACGAGCAGTACTTC CAISGGGDGSYEQYF TRBV10-3 many TRBD2 TRBJ2-7
TGTGCCAGCAGCCAAGTGGGGACAGGGTCACACGAGCAGTACTTC CASSQVGTGSHEQYF TRBV4-2 few TRBD1 TRBJ2-7
TGTGCCAGCAGGGCAGAGGGTAGCACTGAAGCTTTCTTT CASRAEGSTEAFF TRBV6-6 few NA TRBJ1-1
TGCAGTGCTAGAGGGCGGACAGCATATAATTCACCCCTCCACTTT CSARGRTAYNSPLHF TRBV20-1 NA NA TRBJ1-6
TGTGCCAGCAGCCGGGACCTCAGGAGCTATGGCTACACCTTC CASSRDLRSYGYTF TRBV7-2 many NA TRBJ1-2
TGTGCCAGCAGCTCCCAACCTACAGGGATCCACGGCTACACCTTC CASSSQPTGIHGYTF TRBV7-2 many NA TRBJ1-2
TGTGCCAGTGCCCCGACCCTCAGGACGGGGGGTGGCGGCTACACCTTC CASAPTLRTGGGGYTF TRBV2 NA NA TRBJ1-2
TGTGCCAGCAGCTCAGACGTGAACTACGAGCAGTACTTC CASSSDVNYEQYF TRBV5-4 once NA TRBJ2-7
TGCGCCAGCAGCGCTGGAGAGGGAGATACGCAGTATTTT CASSAGEGDTQYF TRBV4-1 few NA TRBJ2-3
TGTGCCAGCAGTGAAATCCCAACACAAGAGACCCAGTACTTC CASSEIPTQETQYF TRBV6-1 NA NA TRBJ2-5
TGTGCCAGCAGCCAAGTGAATGAAAAACAGTTGTTT CASSQVNEKQLF TRBV14 NA NA TRBJ1-4
TGCGCCAGCAGCCAAGGCGCCTACAATGAGCAGTTCTTC CASSQGAYNEQFF TRBV4-1 few NA TRBJ2-1
TGTGCCAGCAGCGCCGCCCTAACAGGGGTAGGCTACACCTTC CASSAALTGVGYTF TRBV9 NA TRBD1 TRBJ1-2
TGTGCCAGCAGTTCAATGACGGATAACTATGGCTACACCTTC CASSSMTDNYGYTF TRBV5-6 few NA TRBJ1-2
TGTGCCAGCAGCTTAGTCGGGGCCGAGCGAGGCTATGGCTACACCTTC CASSLVGAERGYGYTF TRBV7-8 many NA TRBJ1-2
TGCGCCAGCAGCTTGGGCAGGGGGCGAGCCACTGAAGCTTTCTTT CASSLGRGRATEAFF TRBV5-1 few TRBD1 TRBJ1-1
TGTGCCACCAGCAGAGATCATGGGGGCCCGGGGGGGAATGAGCAGTTCTTC CATSRDHGGPGGNEQFF TRBV15 NA TRBD2 TRBJ2-1
TGTGCCAGCAGCCGCAGCGGGGGGTCTAACACAGATACGCAGTATTTT CASSRSGGSNTDTQYF TRBV7-9 NA TRBD2 TRBJ2-3
TGCAGTGCGAGACGACTAGCAGTTACCTACGAGCAGTACTTC CSARRLAVTYEQYF TRBV20-1 once TRBD2 TRBJ2-7
TGCAGCGCCGACTACACAGATACGCAGTATTTT CSADYTDTQYF TRBV29-1 NA NA TRBJ2-3
TGCCGCGCCCTTTGGGGGAGCAATCAGCCCCAGCATTTT CRALWGSNQPQHF TRBV29-1 NA NA TRBJ1-5
TGCGCCAGCAGCCAAGAGACAACCTATAGCAATCAGCCCCAGCATTTT CASSQETTYSNQPQHF TRBV4-3 few NA TRBJ1-5
TGTGCCAGCAGTTACTCGCCCGGGAGGGCCGGGGAGCTGTTTTTT CASSYSPGRAGELFF TRBV6-5 NA TRBD2 TRBJ2-2
TGTGCCAGCAGCACCCTAGCGGGGGCGAGCGATGAGACCCAGTACTTC CASSTLAGASDETQYF TRBV7-2 few TRBD2 TRBJ2-5
TGTGCCAGCAGTTACCCGACAGGGTATAGCAATCAGCCCCAGCATTTT CASSYPTGYSNQPQHF TRBV6-6 NA TRBD1 TRBJ1-5
TGTGCCAGTAGTATCGGGACAGGGGAGACCCAGTACTTC CASSIGTGETQYF TRBV19 few TRBD1 TRBJ2-5
TGTGCCAGTAGTATATCGACAGGGGCTGGAAACACCATATATTTT CASSISTGAGNTIYF TRBV19 NA TRBD1 TRBJ1-3
TGTGCCAGCAGCCTTACAGGGGTCTCTGGAAACACCATATATTTT CASSLTGVSGNTIYF TRBV9 NA TRBD1 TRBJ1-3
TGCAGTGCTAAAAAGACAGGGAATGGTCAGCCCCAGCATTTT CSAKKTGNGQPQHF TRBV20-1 NA TRBD1 TRBJ1-5
TGTGCCAGCAGCTTGTTCGTGGTGGAGACCCAGTACTTC CASSLFVVETQYF TRBV7-2 NA NA TRBJ2-5
TGTGCCAGCAGCCAGGGACGGGACTCCTACGAGCAGTACTTC CASSQGRDSYEQYF TRBV6-6 NA NA TRBJ2-7
TGTGCCAGCAGTGACAGACAGGGTGAGGATGAAAAACTGTTTTTT CASSDRQGEDEKLFF TRBV6-6 NA TRBD1 TRBJ1-4